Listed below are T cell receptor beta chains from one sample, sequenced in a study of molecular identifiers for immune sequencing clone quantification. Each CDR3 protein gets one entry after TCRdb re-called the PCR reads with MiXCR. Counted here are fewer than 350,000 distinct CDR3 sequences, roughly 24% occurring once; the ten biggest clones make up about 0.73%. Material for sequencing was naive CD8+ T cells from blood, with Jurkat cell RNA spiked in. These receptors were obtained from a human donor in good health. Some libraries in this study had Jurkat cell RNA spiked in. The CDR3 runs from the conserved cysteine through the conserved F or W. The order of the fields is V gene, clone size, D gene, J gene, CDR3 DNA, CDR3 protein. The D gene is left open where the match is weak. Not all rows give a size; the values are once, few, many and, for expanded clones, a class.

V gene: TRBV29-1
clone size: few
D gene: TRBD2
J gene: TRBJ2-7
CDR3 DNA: TGCAGCGTTGAAGATCGGGAGGGGCTTACAGACTCCTACGAGCAGTACTTC
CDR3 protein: CSVEDREGLTDSYEQYF

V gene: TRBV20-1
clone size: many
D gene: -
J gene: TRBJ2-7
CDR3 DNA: TGCAGTGCCCTAAGTGACTTGCGCGCCTACGAGCAGTACTTC
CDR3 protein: CSALSDLRAYEQYF

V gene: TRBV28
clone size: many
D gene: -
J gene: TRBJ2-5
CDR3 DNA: TGTGCCAGCAGTTTGTCAAAGACCCAGTACTTC
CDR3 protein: CASSLSKTQYF

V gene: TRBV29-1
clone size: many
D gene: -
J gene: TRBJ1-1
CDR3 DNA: TGCAGCGCCCTACAGGGCCCTGAAGCTTTCTTT
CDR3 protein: CSALQGPEAFF

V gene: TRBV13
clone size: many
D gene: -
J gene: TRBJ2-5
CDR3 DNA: TGTGCCAGCAGCTCCTTCCGTGAGACCCAGTACTTC
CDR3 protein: CASSSFRETQYF

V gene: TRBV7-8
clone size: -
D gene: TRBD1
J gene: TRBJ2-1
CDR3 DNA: TGTGCCAGCAGCCCTAGGGACAGGGGGGCCTACAATGAGCAGTTCTTC
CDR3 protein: CASSPRDRGAYNEQFF

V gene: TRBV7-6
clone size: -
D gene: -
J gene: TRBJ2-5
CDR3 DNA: TGTGCCAGCAGCTTGGATGCGGGGCCCGGGAAGACCCAGTACTTC
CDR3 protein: CASSLDAGPGKTQYF

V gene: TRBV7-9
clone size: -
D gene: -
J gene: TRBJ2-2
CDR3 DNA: TGTGCCAGCAGCTCTGCGATAGACCCGAACACCGGGGAGCTGTTTTTT
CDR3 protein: CASSSAIDPNTGELFF

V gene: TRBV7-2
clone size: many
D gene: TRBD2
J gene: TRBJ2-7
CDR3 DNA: TGTGCCAGCAGCCAACTAGCGGGGGGCCCTTACGAGCAGTACTTC
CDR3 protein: CASSQLAGGPYEQYF

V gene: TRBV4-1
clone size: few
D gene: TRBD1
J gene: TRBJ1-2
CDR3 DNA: TGCGCCAGCAGCCAAGATACAGGGGGATATGGCTACACCTTC
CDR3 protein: CASSQDTGGYGYTF

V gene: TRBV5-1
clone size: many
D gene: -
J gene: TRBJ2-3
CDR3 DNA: TGCGCCAGCAGCCGGGACTTCACCACAGATACGCAGTATTTT
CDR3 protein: CASSRDFTTDTQYF

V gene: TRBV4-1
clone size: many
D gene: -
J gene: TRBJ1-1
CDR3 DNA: TGCGCCAGCAGCCACGAGGGCTGGGACACTGAAGCTTTCTTT
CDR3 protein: CASSHEGWDTEAFF

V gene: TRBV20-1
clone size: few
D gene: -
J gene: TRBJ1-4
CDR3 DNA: TGCAGTGCTAGAATGACCGGGCCCCTAATGGAAAAACTGTTTTTT
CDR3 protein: CSARMTGPLMEKLFF

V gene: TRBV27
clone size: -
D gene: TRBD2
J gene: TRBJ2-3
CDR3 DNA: TGTGCCAGCACCTCAGGACTAGCGGGACCCGATACGCAGTATTTT
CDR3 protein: CASTSGLAGPDTQYF

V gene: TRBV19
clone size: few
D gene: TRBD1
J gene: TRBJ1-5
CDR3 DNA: TGTGCCAGTAGTGCGACAGGGTCTGTTGGCAATCAGCCCCAGCATTTT
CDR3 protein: CASSATGSVGNQPQHF

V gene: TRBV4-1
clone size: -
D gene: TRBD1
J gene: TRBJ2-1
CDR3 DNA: TGCGCCAGCAGCCCCTCCCCGGGACAGGGTATGTATGAGCAGCTCTTC
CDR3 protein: CASSPSPGQGMYEQLF

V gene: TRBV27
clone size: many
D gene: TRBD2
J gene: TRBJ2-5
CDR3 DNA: TGTGCCAGCAGTCCGCTAGCGGGAGGAGGAGAGACCCAGTACTTC
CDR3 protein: CASSPLAGGGETQYF

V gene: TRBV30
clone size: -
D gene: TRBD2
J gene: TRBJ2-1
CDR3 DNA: TGTGCCTGGAGGACTAGCGGGGGGAACAATGAGCAGTTCTTC
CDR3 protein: CAWRTSGGNNEQFF

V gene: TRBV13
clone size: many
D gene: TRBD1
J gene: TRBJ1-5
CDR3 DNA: TGCGCCAGCAGCCCGGGACAGGGCAATCAGCCCCAGCATTTT
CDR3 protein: CASSPGQGNQPQHF

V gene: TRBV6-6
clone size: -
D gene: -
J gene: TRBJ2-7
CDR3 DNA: TGTGCCCGCATCCCCGGCCCGGACACCGCCTACGCGCAGTACTTC
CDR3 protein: CARIPGPDTAYAQYF

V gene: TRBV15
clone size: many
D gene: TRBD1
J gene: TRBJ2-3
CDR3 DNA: TGTGCCACCAGCAACAGGGGATCGCTAGTCGATACGCAGTATTTT
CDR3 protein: CATSNRGSLVDTQYF

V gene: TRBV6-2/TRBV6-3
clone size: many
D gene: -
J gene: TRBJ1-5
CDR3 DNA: TGTGCCAGCAGTTACTATTCCTTTGGTCAGCCCCAGCATTTT
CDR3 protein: CASSYYSFGQPQHF

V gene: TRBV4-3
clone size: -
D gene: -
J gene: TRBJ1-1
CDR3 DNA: TGCGCCAGCAGCCAACAAGGGCTACCAAGTGAAGCTTTCTTT
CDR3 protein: CASSQQGLPSEAFF

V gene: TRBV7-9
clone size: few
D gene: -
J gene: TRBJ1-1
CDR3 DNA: TGTGCCAGCAGCTCGGTAAATGGCGCGAACGCTGAAGCTTTCTTT
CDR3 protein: CASSSVNGANAEAFF

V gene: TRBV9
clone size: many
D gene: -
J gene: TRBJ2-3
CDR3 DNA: TGTGCCAGCAGCGTTAGCGGAGTGGCAGATACGCAGTATTTT
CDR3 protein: CASSVSGVADTQYF

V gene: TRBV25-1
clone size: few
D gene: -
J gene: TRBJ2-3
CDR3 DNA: TGTGCCAGCAGTGAAGGTTGGGGGGAGGCGACAGATACGCAGTATTTT
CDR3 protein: CASSEGWGEATDTQYF

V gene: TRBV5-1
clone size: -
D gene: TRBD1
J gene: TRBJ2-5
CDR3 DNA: TGCGCCAGCAGCTTGGGAGGACAGGGGCCAGGGGAGACCCAGTACTTC
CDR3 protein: CASSLGGQGPGETQYF

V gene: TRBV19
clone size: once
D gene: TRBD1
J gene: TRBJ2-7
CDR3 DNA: TGTGCCAGTAGCGTCGGACAGGGCAGTTTCTACGAGCAGTACTTC
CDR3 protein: CASSVGQGSFYEQYF

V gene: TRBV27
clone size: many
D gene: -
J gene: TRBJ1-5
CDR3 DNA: TGTGCCAGCAGTTTATTCCAGGGAAGGCAGCCCCAGCATTTT
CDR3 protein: CASSLFQGRQPQHF

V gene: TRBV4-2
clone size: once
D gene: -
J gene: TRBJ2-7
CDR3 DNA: TGTGCCAGCAGCCCGCAAAGACTGGATCACTCCCCCCTCTACGAGCAGTACTTC
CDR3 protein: CASSPQRLDHSPLYEQYF

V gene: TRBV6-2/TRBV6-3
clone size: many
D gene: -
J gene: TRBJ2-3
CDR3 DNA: TGTGCCAGCAGTTACGAAGCTGCTAGCACAGATACGCAGTATTTT
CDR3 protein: CASSYEAASTDTQYF

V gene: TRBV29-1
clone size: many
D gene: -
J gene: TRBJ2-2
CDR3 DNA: TGCAGCGTTGCCGGGACCGGGGAGCTGTTTTTT
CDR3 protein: CSVAGTGELFF

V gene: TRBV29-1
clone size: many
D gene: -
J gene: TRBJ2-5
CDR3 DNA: TGCAGCGTTGAAGATCCGTCACACCCCAAAGAGACCCAGTACTTC
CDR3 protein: CSVEDPSHPKETQYF

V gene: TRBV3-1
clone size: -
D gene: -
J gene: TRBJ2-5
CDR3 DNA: TGTGCCAGCTTGGCTAGCGTACCTCAAGAGACCCAGTACTTC
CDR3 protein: CASLASVPQETQYF

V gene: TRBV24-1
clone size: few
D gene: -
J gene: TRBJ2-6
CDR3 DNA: TGTGCCACCAGTGATGCCGGCTTTACTGGGTCAGGGGCCAACGTCCTGACTTTC
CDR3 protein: CATSDAGFTGSGANVLTF

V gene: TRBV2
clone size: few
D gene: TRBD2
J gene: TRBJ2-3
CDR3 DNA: TGTGCCATCTACAAAGAGGTCCTAGCGGGGAGCACAGATACGCAGTATTTT
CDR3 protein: CAIYKEVLAGSTDTQYF

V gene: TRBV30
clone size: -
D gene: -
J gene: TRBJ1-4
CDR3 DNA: TGTGCCTGGAGGGGGGGATCGAATGAAAAACTGTTTTTT
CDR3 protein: CAWRGGSNEKLFF

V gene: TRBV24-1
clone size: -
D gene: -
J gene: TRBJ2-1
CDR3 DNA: TGTGCCACCAGTGATCCTACAGGGACTTCTTACAATGAGCAGTTCTTC
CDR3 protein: CATSDPTGTSYNEQFF

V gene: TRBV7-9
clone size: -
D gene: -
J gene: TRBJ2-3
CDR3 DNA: TGTGCCAGCAGCTTACCGAAGAGAGCGCCAGGGCTAAGCACAGATACGCAGTATTTT
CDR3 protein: CASSLPKRAPGLSTDTQYF

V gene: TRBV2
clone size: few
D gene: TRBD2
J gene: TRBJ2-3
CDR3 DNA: TGTGCCAGCAGTGAAGCCGGGCCCGGGGGGGATACGCAGTATTTT
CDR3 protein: CASSEAGPGGDTQYF

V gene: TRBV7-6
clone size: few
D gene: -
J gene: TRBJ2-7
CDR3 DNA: TGTGCCAGCAGCTTGGGACACCCTCCCGGTTACGAGCAGTACTTC
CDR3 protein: CASSLGHPPGYEQYF

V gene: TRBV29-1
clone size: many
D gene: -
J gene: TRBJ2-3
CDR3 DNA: TGCAGCGTTGACGGGGTTTGGGCAGATACGCAGTATTTT
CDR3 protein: CSVDGVWADTQYF

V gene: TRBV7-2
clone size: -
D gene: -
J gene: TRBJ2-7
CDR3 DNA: TGTGCCAGCAGCTTCGGACGTACGGGCTACGAGCAGTACTTC
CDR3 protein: CASSFGRTGYEQYF

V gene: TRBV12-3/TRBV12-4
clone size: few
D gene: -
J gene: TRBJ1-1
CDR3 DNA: TGTGCCAGCAGAACCAGGGGCGCGAACACTGAAGCTTTCTTT
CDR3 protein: CASRTRGANTEAFF

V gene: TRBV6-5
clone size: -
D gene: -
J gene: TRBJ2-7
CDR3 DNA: TGTGCCAGCAGTTACTCGAGAGCTTTCGCGGGTTATTCCTACGAGCAGTACTTC
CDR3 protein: CASSYSRAFAGYSYEQYF

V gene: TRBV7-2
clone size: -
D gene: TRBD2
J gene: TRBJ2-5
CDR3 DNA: TGTGCCAGCAATAGCGGGAGGGCCTTTTGGGAGACCCAGTACTTC
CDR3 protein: CASNSGRAFWETQYF

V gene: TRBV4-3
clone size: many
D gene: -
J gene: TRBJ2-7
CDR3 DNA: TGCGCCAGCAGCCAAGAGTTCGGGGTGAGTGCCTACGAGCAGTACTTC
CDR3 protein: CASSQEFGVSAYEQYF

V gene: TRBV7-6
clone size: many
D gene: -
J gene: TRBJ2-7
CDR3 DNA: TGTGCCAGCAGTTCCGGGACGGGAACCTACGAGCAGTACTTC
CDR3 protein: CASSSGTGTYEQYF

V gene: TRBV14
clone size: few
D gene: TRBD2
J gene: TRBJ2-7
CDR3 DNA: TGTGCCAGCAGCCGCCTGAGTGCGGGGGGGCCTCTCTACGAGCAGTACTTC
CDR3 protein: CASSRLSAGGPLYEQYF

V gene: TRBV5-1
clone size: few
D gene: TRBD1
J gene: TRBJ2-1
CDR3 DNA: TGCGCCAGCAGCTTTCCCCGGGGACAGGGCGGCAATGAGCAGTTCTTC
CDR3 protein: CASSFPRGQGGNEQFF

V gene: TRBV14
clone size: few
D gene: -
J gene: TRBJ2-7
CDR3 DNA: TGTGCCAGCAGCCAAGATGTCGGCCGATCCTACGAGCAGTACTTC
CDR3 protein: CASSQDVGRSYEQYF

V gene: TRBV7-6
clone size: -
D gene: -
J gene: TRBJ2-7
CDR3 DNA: TGTGCCAGCAGCTTAAAGGGGCCCGGCTCCGAGCAGTCCTTC
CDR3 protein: CASSLKGPGSEQSF

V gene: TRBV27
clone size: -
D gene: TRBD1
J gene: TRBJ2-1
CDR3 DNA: TGTGCCAACAGGGGACGAAGTCAGTTCTTC
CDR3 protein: CANRGRSQFF

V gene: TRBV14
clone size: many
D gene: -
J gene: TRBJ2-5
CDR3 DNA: TGTGCCAGCACTCGTGGGTCTGGGAATGAAGAGACCCAGTACTTC
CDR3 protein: CASTRGSGNEETQYF

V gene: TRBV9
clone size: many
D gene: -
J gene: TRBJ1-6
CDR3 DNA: TGTGCCAGCAGCCCCTGGGAAGATTCCTATAATTCACCCCTCCACTTT
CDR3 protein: CASSPWEDSYNSPLHF

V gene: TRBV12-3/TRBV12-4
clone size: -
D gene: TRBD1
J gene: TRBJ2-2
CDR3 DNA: TGTGCCAGCACTGGGACAGTGAACACCGGGGAGCTGTTTTTT
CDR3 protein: CASTGTVNTGELFF

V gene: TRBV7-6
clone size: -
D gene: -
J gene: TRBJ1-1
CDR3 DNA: TGTGCCAGCAGCTGGGGGGGCGTTGGTAACACTGAAGCTTTCTTT
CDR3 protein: CASSWGGVGNTEAFF

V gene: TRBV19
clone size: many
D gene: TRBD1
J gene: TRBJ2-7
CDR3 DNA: TGTGCCAGTAGTATGGGACAGGGAGGTTTCGAGCAGTACTTC
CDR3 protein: CASSMGQGGFEQYF

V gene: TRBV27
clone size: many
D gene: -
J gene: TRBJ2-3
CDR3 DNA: TGTGCCAGCGCCGTCTACGGGGGGACACCCCAAGGGGATACGCAGTATTTT
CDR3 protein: CASAVYGGTPQGDTQYF

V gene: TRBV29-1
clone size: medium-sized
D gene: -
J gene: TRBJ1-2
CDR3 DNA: TGCAGCGTTGAAGATGCCAGGGAATATAACTATGGCTACACCTTC
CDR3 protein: CSVEDAREYNYGYTF